This T cell receptor beta chain stems from a study of OX40 agonist ivuxolimab in advanced cancers. Method: immunoSEQ multiplex PCR; TCRdb's copy keeps in-frame clones and lacks some. The sample holds roughly 86,000 clones, approximately 90% seen once. V lost 5 bases to trimming and J lost 2 bases, with 13 bases between them. CDR1 LNHDA and CDR2 SQIVND come from the germline V gene (reference sequence). The CDR3 totals 15 residues. This specimen consisted of CD4+ or CD8+ T cells sorted from blood, obtained in a trial of the OX40 agonist ivuxolimab. The source is an adult with an advanced solid tumor such as melanoma, head and neck, liver or kidney cancer. The chain joins TRBV19 to TRBJ2-1; perhaps TRBD2 as D (6 bases). This CDR3 is CASSPRDRTYNEQFF. In DNA, the CDR3 is TGTGCCAGTAGTCCGCGGGACCGAACCTACAATGAGCAGTTCTTC.